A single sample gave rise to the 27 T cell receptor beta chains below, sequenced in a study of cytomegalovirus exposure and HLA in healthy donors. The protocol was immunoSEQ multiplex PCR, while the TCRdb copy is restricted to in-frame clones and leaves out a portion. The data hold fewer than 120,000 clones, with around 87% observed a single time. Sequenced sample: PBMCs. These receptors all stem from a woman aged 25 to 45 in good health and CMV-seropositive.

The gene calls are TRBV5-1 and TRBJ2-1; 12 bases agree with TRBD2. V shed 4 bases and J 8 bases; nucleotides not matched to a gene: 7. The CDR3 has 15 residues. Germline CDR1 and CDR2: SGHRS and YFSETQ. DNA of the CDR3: TGCGCCAGCAGCAAAGGACTAGCGGGACTCGATGAGCAGTTCTTC. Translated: CASSKGLAGLDEQFF.

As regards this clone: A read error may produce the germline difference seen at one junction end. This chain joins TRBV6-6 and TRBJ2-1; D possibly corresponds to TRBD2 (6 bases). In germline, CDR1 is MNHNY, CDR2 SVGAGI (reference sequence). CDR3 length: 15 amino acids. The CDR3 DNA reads TGTGCCAGCAGTTACTTGCAGGGAGGCAATAATGGGCAGTTCTTC. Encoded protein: CASSYLQGGNNGQFF.

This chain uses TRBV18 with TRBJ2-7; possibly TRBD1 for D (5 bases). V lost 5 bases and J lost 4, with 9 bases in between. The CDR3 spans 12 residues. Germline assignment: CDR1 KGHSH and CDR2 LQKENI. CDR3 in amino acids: CASSAQGYEQYF. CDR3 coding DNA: TGTGCCAGCTCAGCCCAGGGATACGAGCAGTACTTC.

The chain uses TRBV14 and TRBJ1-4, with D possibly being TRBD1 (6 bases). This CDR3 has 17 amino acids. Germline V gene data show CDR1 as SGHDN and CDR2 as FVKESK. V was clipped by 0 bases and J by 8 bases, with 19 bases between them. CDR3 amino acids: CASSQEFSTGRHEKLFF. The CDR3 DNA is TGTGCCAGCAGCCAAGAGTTCTCCACAGGGCGGCACGAAAAACTGTTTTTT.

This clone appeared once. The chain's CDR3 is CASSTPLAGGSTDTQYF. The DNA for the CDR3 is TGTGCCAGCAGCACGCCTTTAGCGGGAGGCTCCACAGATACGCAGTATTTT. The chain combines TRBV9 with TRBJ2-3; 10 positions agree with TRBD2. V lost 4 bases, J lost 2 bases, and 10 bases stayed unmatched. Germline assignment: CDR1 SGDLS and CDR2 YYNGEE. The CDR3 sequence is 17 residues long.

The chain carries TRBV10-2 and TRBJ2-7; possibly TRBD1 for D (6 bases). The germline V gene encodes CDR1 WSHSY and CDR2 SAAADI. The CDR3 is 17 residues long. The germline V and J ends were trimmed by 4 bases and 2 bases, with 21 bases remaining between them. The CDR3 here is CASSAPWGQTPTYEQYF. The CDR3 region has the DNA TGCGCCAGCAGTGCCCCCTGGGGGCAGACGCCTACCTACGAGCAGTACTTC.

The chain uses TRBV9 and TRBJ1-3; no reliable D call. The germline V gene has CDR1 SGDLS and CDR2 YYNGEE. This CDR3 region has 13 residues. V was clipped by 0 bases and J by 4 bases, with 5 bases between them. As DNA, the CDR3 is TGTGCCAGCAGCGTAGGTGGCGGAAACACCATATATTTT. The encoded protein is CASSVGGGNTIYF.

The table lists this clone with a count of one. The CDR3 DNA sequence: TGTGCCAGACTCCCGGGACAGACGAGCTACGAGCAGTACTTC. Amino acids: CARLPGQTSYEQYF. The chain joins TRBV19 to TRBJ2-7; 7 bases fit TRBD1. The germline V gene encodes CDR1 LNHDA and CDR2 SQIVND (reference sequence). J gave up 3 bases and V 9 bases, and 11 bases lay outside the gene matches. The length of the CDR3 is 14 residues.

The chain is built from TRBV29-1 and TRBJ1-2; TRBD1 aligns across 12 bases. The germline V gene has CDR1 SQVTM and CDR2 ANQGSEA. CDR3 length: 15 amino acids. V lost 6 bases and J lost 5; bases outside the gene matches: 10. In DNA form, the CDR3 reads TGCAGCGTCGTCTTGGGGACAGGGGGCGGTTATGGCTACACCTTC. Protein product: CSVVLGTGGGYGYTF.

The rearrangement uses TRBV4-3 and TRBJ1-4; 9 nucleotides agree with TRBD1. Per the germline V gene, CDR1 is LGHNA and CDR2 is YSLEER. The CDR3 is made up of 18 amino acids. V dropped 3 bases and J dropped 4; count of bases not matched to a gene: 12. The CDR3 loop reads CASSQSPGQGPFNEKLFF. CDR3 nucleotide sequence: TGCGCCAGCAGCCAGTCTCCGGGACAGGGTCCCTTTAATGAAAAACTGTTTTTT.

The DNA for the CDR3 is TGCGCCAGCAGCCCACGAGAGGACAGGGGGCGAATCGTCTATGGCTACACCTTC. Protein: CASSPREDRGRIVYGYTF. The chain employs TRBV5-1 and TRBJ1-2; 11 bases match TRBD1. The CDR3 spans 18 residues. Germline lookup yields CDR1 SGHRS and CDR2 YFSETQ. After removal of 4 bases from V and 4 bases from J, the junction contained 15 bases not matched to a gene.

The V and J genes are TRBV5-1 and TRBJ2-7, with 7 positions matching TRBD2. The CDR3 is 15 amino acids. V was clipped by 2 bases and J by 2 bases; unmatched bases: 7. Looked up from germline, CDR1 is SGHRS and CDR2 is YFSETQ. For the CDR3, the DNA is TGCGCCAGCAGCTTTGGTAGCGGGCAAGCCTACGAGCAGTACTTC. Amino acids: CASSFGSGQAYEQYF. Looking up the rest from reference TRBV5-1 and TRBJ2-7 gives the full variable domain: KAGVTQTPRYLIKTRGQQVTLSCSPISGHRSVSWYQQTPGQGLQFLFEYFSETQRNKGNFPGRFSGRQFSNSRSEMNVSTLELGDSALYLCASSFGSGQAYEQYFGPGTRLTVT.

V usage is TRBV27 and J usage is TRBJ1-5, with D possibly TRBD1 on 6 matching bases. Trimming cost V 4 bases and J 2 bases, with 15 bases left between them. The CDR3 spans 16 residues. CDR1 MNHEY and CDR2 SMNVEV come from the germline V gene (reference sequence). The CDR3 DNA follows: TGTGCCAGCAGTTCCACGGCGGGGGCAGGCAATCAGCCCCAGCATTTT. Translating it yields CASSSTAGAGNQPQHF.

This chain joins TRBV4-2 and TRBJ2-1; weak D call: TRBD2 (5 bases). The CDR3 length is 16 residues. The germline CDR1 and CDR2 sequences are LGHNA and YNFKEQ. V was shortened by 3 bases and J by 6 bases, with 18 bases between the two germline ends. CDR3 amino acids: CASSHGRGVGGNEQFF. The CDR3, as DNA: TGTGCCAGCAGCCACGGCCGGGGAGTCGGAGGCAATGAGCAGTTCTTC.

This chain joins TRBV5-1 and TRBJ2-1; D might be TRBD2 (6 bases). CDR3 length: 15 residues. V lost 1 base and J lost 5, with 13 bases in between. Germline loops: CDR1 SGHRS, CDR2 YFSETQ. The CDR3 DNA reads TGCGCCAGCAGCTTGTGGGGAGGCCCTGACAATGAGCAGTTCTTC. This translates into CASSLWGGPDNEQFF.

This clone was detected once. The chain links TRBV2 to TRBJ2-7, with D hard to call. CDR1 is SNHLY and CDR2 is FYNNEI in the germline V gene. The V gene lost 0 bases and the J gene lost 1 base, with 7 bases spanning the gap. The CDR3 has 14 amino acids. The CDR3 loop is CASSEAVRSYEQYF. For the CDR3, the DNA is TGTGCCAGCAGTGAAGCGGTCAGGTCCTACGAGCAGTACTTC.

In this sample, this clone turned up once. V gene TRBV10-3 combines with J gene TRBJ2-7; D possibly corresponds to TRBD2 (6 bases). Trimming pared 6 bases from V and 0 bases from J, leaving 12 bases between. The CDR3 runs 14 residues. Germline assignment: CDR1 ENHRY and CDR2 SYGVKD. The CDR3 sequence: CAIRRGGDSYEQYF. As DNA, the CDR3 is TGTGCCATCAGGCGGGGTGGGGACTCCTACGAGCAGTACTTC.

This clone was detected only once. CDR3 DNA sequence: TGTGCCAGCCTCCGACCGGTAAGGGGCGGCGGTTGTTATGGCTACACCTTC. This gives the protein CASLRPVRGGGCYGYTF. V and J are TRBV11-3 and TRBJ1-2, with a possible D match to TRBD1 (5 bases). The CDR3 runs to 17 residues. Trimming left V 8 bases short and J 5 bases short, with 27 bases between. The germline V gene encodes CDR1 SGHNT and CDR2 YENEEA.

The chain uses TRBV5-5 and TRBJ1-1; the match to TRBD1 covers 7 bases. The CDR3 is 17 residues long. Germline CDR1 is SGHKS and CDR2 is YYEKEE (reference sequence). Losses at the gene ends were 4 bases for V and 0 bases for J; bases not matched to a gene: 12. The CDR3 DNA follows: TGTGCCAGCAGCCGGAGAGGGACAGATGCATTGAACACTGAAGCTTTCTTT. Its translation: CASSRRGTDALNTEAFF.

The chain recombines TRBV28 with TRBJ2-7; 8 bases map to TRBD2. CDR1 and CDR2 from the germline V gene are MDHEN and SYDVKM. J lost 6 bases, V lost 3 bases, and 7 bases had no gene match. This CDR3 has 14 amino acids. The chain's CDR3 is CASSLKGLGGEQYF. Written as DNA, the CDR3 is TGTGCCAGCAGTTTGAAGGGACTAGGGGGCGAGCAGTACTTC. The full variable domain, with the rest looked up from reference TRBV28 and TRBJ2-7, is DVKVTQSSRYLVKRTGEKVFLECVQDMDHENMFWYRQDPGLGLRLIYFSYDVKMKEKGDIPEGYSVSREKKERFSLILESASTNQTSMYLCASSLKGLGGEQYFGPGTRLTVT.

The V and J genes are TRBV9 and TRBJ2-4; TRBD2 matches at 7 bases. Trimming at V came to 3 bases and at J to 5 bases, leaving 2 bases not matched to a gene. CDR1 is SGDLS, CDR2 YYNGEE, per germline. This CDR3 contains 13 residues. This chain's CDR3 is CASSGGSENIQYF. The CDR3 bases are TGTGCCAGCAGCGGCGGGAGTGAAAACATTCAGTACTTC.

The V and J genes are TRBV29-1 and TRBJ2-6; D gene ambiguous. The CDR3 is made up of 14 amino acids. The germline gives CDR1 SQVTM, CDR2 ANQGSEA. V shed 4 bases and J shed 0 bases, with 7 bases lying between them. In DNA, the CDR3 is TGCAGCGTTGGCTTAGACTCTGGGGCCAACGTCCTGACTTTC. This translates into CSVGLDSGANVLTF.

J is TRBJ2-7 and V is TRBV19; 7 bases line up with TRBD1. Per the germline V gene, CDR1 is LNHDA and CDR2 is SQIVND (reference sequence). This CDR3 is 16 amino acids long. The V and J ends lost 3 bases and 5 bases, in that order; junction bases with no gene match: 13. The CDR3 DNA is TGTGCCAGTAGTATGTCTGGGACAGCAAAAACGGACGAGCAGTACTTC. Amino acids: CASSMSGTAKTDEQYF.

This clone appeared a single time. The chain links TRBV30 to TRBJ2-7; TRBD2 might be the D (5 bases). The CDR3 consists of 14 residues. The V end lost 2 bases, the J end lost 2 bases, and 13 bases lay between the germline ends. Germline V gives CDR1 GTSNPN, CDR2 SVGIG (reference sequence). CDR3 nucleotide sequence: TGTGCCTGGAGTCGTAAGAGGGAACCCTACGAGCAGTACTTC. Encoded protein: CAWSRKREPYEQYF.

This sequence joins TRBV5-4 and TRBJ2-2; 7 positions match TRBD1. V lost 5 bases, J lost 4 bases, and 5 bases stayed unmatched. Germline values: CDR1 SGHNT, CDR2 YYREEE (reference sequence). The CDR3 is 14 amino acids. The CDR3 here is CASRLDRATGELFF. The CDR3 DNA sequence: TGTGCCAGCAGACTTGACAGGGCCACCGGGGAGCTGTTTTTT.

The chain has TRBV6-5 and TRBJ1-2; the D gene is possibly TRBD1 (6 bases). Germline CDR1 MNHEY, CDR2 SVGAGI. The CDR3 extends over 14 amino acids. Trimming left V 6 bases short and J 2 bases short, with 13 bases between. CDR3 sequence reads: CASSRDTRNYGYTF. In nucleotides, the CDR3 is TGTGCCAGCAGCCGGGACACGAGGAACTATGGCTACACCTTC.

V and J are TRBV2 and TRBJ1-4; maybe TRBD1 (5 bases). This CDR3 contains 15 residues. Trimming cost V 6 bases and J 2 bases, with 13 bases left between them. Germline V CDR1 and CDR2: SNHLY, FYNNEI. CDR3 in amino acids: CASRRSAGTNEKLFF. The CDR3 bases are TGTGCCAGCAGGCGGTCGGCAGGGACTAATGAAAAACTGTTTTTT.